A single TCR beta chain is shown here with its context. Its target antigen remains unknown. No base quality information exists; no much larger clone differs at one position. The library was built by means of 5' RACE. Sequencing instrument: Illumina HiSeq 2000. Template switching introduced a universal primer binding site; the final cDNA contained a unique molecular identifier, enabling accurate counting of TCR cDNA molecules. Specific primers in the conserved constant-segment region were used to synthesize first-strand cDNA for the TCR alpha and beta chains. Each cDNA library was double barcoded, with a SMART-Mk sample barcode plus Illumina barcodes, to control for contamination. TruSeq adapter sequences, together with Illumina sample barcodes, were added in two successive PCR steps. The Illumina HiSeq platform was used with custom primers to sequence TCR alpha and beta cDNA libraries. As for how the authors treated the data: MiGEC processed the raw reads to extract unique molecular identifiers, while MiXCR was used to determine the CDR3 positions. For each individual, recombination models were inferred using an EM algorithm with the repgenHMM and IGoR tools. The analysis of shared clonotypes was done with the tcR package in R, with sharing normalized by the product of cloneset sizes. To study raw recombination without the effects of thymic and clonal selection, out-of-frame nonproductive sequences were analyzed. The raw public reads went through TCRdb reprocessing: fastp at Q25, MiXCR clone calling, in-frame beta chains kept. Rows matching on CDR3 protein sequence are summarized as one entry with the most common DNA and genes. TCRdb, not the original authors, processed these V and J calls. In this sample the table shows around 1.7 million distinct CDR3 sequences, roughly a third of which occur a single time. Less than 0.35% of the sample lies in the top ten.

Every donor in the study was a healthy Caucasian. This specimen comes from a study of identical twins (dated by TCRdb to between 2015 and 2016). At the level of the whole study: The study deep-sequenced TCR alpha and beta repertoires from monozygotic twins, unrelated adults of various ages and cord blood to test whether fetal clonotypes persist. Replicate twin experiments were performed at different times using different library preparation protocols to rule out contamination.

Overall study results and their limits: Abundant cord blood beta clonotypes had fewer insertions, young adult naive repertoires showed a similar but weaker trend, and memory repertoires showed no such trend. Compared with coincidental sharing between unrelated individuals, an excess of low generation-probability sequences was observed among out-of-frame TCR alpha sequences shared between twins. Because the same donors could not be followed over many years, the conclusions relied on cross-sectional statistical analysis. The excess sharing between twins in beta out-of-frame sequences was weaker because fewer shared sequences reduced the signal-to-noise ratio. Zero-insertion analyses could be partly confounded by invariant T cells such as MAIT and iNKT, although diverse VJ usage argued against such confounding for most clonotypes. Out-of-frame TCR alpha sharing in monozygotic twins was systematically underestimated by recombination models, whereas sharing between unrelated individuals was in agreement with the recombination models.

From cysteine to phenylalanine, the CDR3 is 18 amino acids long. Kept here is only the CDR3 DNA, which spans 54 bases and is read in frame from base 1. The V end gives up 3 bases and the J end 0 bases, leaving 7 bases in the junction not matched to a gene. The sample comprised cord blood. This clonotype was obtained from a newborn girl in good health. This receptor chain uses TRBV12-3 or TRBV12-4 and TRBJ2-2, and TRBD2 matches 10 of the central bases. The base sequence is TGTGCCAGCAGTTTGCCTAGCGGGGGTCTATCGAACACCGGGGAGCTGTTTTTT. Its protein reads: CASSLPSGGLSNTGELFF.